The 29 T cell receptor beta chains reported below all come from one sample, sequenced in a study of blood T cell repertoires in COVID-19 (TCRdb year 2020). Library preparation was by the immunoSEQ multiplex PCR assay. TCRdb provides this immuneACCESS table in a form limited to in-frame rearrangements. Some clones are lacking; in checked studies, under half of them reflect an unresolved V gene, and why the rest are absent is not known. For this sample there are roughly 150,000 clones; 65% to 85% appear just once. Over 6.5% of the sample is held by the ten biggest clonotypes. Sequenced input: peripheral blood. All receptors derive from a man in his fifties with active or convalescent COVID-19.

The CDR3 loop is CASSLEGQWEMNTEAFF. CDR3 sequence (DNA): TGTGCCAGCAGCTTAGAAGGACAGTGGGAGATGAACACTGAAGCTTTCTTT. The rearrangement uses TRBV11-2 and TRBJ1-1, with a weak D call TRBD1 (6 bases). CDR1 and CDR2 from the germline V gene are SGHAT and FQNNGV. V lost 0 bases to trimming and J lost 0 bases, with 14 bases between them. The CDR3 runs to 17 residues.

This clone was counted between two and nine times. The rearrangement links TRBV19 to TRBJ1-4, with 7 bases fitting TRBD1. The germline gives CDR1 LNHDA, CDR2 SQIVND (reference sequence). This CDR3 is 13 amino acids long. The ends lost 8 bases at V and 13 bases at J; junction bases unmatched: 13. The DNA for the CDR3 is TGTGCCAGTGTCGGGACAGTGGGCCGGAGACTGTTTTTT. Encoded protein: CASVGTVGRRLFF.

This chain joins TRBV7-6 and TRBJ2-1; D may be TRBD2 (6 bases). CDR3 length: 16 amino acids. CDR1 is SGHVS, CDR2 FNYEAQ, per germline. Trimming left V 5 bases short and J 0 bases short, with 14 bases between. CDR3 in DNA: TGTGCCAGCAGCCCATCTAGCGTGAGCTCCTACAATGAGCAGTTCTTC. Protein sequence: CASSPSSVSSYNEQFF. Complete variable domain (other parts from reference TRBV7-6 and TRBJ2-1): GAGVSQSPRYKVTKRGQDVALRCDPISGHVSLYWYRQALGQGPEFLTYFNYEAQQDKSGLPNDRFSAERPEGSISTLTIQRTEQRDSAMYRCASSPSSVSSYNEQFFGPGTRLTVL.

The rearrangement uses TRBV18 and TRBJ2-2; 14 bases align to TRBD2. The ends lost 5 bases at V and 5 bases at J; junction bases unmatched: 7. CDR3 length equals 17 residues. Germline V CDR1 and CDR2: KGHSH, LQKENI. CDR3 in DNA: TGTGCCAGCTCATCCGGGACTAGCGGGAGTCGGACCGGGGAGCTGTTTTTT. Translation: CASSSGTSGSRTGELFF.

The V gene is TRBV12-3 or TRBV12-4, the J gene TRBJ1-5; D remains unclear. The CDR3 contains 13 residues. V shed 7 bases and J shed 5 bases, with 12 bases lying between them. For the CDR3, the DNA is TGTGCCAGCATAGCGGGGAGGGATCAGCCCCAGCATTTT. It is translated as CASIAGRDQPQHF.

CDR3 in DNA: TGTGCCAGCAGTTACACAGGTGTGCGGGAGAGGAATGAGCAGTTCTTC. This translates into CASSYTGVRERNEQFF. The V and J genes are TRBV6-5 and TRBJ2-1, with 7 bases identical to TRBD2. V lost 2 bases, J lost 7 bases, and 11 bases stayed unmatched. The CDR3 contains 16 residues. From germline, CDR1 is MNHEY and CDR2 SVGAGI.

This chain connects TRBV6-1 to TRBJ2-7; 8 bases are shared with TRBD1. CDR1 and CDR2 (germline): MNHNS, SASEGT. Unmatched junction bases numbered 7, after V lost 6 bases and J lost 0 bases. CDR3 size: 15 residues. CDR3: CASSRGQGFSYEQYF. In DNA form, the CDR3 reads TGTGCCAGCAGCCGCGGACAGGGTTTCTCCTACGAGCAGTACTTC.

CDR3 residues: CASSSDRGPFGQYF. As DNA, the CDR3 is TGCGCCAGCAGCTCCGACAGGGGCCCTTTCGGGCAGTACTTC. The chain links TRBV4-1 to TRBJ2-7, with 8 bases lining up with TRBD1. There are 14 residues in the CDR3. Germline V CDR1 and CDR2: MGHRA, YSYEKL. With 5 bases clipped from V and 9 bases from J, the junction kept 12 bases outside the gene matches.

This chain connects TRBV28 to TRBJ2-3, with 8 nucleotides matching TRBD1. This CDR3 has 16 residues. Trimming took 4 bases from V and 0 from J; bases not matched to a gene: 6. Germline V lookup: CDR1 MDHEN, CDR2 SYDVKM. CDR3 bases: TGTGCCAGCAGTTGGGGGACAGGTCGTAGCACAGATACGCAGTATTTT. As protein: CASSWGTGRSTDTQYF.

CDR3 DNA: TGTGCCAGCAGCGTAGGGACTAGCAGCGGCGGGGAGCTGTTTTTT. Its protein is CASSVGTSSGGELFF. The chain carries TRBV9 and TRBJ2-2; 8 bases line up with TRBD2. Germline values: CDR1 SGDLS, CDR2 YYNGEE. The CDR3 contains 15 residues. The V segment lost 0 bases and the J segment 7 bases; nucleotides outside the gene matches: 5.

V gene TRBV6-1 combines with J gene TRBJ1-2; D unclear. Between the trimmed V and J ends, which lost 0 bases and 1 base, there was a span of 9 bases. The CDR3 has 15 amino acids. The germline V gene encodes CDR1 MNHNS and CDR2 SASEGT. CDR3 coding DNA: TGTGCCAGCAGTGAAGCGAGGGCAGTTAACTATGGCTACACCTTC. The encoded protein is CASSEARAVNYGYTF.

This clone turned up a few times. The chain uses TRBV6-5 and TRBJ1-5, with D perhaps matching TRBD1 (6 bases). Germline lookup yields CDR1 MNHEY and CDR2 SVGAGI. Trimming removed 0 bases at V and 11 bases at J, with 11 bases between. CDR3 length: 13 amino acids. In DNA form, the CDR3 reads TGTGCCAGCAGTTACTCGGGGCAGGGGTCCCAGCATTTT. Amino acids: CASSYSGQGSQHF.

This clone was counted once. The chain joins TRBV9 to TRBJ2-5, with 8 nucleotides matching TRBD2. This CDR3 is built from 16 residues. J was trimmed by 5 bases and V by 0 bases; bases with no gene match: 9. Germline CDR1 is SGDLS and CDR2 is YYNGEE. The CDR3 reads CASSVGWTSSYETQYF. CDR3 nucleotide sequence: TGTGCCAGCAGCGTAGGGTGGACTAGCTCCTACGAGACCCAGTACTTC.

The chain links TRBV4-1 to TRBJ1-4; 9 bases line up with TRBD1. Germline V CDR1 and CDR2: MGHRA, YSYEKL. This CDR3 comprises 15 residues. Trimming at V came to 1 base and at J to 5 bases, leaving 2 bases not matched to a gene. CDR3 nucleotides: TGCGCCAGCAGCCAAGTGGGGACAGGGAATGAAAAACTGTTTTTT. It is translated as CASSQVGTGNEKLFF.

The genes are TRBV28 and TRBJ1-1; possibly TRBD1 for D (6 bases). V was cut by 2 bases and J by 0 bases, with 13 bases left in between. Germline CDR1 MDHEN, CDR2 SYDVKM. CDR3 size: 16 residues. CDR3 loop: CASSLGGGRLNTEAFF. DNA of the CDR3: TGTGCCAGCAGTTTAGGGGGGGGGCGGTTGAACACTGAAGCTTTCTTT.

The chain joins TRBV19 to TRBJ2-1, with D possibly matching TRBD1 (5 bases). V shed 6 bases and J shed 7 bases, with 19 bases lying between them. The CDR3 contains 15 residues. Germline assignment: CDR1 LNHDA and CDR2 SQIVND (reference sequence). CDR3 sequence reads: CASRGVRLLGNEQFF. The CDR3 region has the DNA TGTGCCAGTAGAGGGGTGCGATTGCTGGGGAATGAGCAGTTCTTC.

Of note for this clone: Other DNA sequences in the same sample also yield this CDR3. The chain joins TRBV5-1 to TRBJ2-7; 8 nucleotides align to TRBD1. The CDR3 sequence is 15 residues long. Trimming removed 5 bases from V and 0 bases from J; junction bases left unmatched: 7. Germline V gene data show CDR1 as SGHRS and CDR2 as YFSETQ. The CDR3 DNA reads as TGCGCCAGCAGTTCTCGACAGGGGTCCTCCTACGAGCAGTACTTC. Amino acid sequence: CASSSRQGSSYEQYF.

As DNA, the CDR3 is TGTGCCAGCCAGAGCGGGGCGGGAGATTGGAGAGATACGCAGTATTTT. Its translation is CASQSGAGDWRDTQYF. This chain uses TRBV19 with TRBJ2-3; 7 bases line up with TRBD2. The V segment lost 9 bases and the J segment 5 bases; nucleotides outside the gene matches: 17. The CDR3 runs to 16 residues. CDR1 is LNHDA, CDR2 SQIVND, per germline (reference sequence).

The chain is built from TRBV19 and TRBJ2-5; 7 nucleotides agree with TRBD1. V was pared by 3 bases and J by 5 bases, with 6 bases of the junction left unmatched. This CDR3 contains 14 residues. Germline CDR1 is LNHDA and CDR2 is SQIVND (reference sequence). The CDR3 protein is CASSIHRGAETQYF. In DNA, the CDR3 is TGTGCCAGTAGTATCCACAGGGGCGCTGAGACCCAGTACTTC.

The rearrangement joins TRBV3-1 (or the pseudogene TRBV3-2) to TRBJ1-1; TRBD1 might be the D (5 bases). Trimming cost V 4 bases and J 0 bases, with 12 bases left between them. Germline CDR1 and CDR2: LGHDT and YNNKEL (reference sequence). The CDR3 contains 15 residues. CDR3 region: CASSPDQGLNTEAFF. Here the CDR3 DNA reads TGTGCCAGCAGCCCAGATCAGGGATTGAACACTGAAGCTTTCTTT.

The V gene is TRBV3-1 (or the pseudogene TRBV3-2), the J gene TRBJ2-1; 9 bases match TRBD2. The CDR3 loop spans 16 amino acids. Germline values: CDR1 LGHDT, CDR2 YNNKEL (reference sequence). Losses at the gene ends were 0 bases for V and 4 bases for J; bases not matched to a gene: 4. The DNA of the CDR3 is TGTGCCAGCAGCCAAGATACCCTAGCGGGGTACAATGAGCAGTTCTTC. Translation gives CASSQDTLAGYNEQFF.

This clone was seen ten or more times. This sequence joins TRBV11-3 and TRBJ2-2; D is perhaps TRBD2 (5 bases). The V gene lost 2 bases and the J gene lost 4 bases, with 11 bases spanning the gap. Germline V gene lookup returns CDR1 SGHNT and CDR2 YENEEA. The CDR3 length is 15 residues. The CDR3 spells CASSLTGRGTGELFF. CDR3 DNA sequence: TGTGCCAGCAGCTTAACGGGCCGGGGCACCGGGGAGCTGTTTTTT.

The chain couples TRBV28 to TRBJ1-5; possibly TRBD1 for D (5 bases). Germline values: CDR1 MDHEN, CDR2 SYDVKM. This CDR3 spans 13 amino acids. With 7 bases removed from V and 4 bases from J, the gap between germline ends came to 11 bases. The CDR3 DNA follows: TGTGCCAGCAATGTCGACAGAAATCAGCCCCAGCATTTT. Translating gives CASNVDRNQPQHF.

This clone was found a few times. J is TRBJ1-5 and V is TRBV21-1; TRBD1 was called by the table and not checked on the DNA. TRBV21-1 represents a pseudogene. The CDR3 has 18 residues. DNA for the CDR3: TGTGCCAGCAGCCCCGGGACAGGGGGCGAGGTTAGCAATCAGCCCCAGCATTTT. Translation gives CASSPGTGGEVSNQPQHF.

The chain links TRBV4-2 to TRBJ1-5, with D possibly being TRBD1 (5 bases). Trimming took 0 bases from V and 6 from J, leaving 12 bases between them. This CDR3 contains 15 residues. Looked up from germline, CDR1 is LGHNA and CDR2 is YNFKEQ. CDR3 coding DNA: TGTGCCAGCAGCCAAGAAAAGGGGCGGGGTCAGCCCCAGCATTTT. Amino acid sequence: CASSQEKGRGQPQHF.

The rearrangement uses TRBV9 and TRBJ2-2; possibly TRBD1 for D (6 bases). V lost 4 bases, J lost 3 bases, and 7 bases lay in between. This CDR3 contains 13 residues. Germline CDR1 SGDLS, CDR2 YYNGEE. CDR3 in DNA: TGTGCCAGCAGCACAGGGTACACCGGGGAGCTGTTTTTT. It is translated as CASSTGYTGELFF. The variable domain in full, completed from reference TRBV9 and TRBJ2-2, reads DSGVTQTPKHLITATGQRVTLRCSPRSGDLSVYWYQQSLDQGLQFLIQYYNGEERAKGNILERFSAQQFPDLHSELNLSSLELGDSALYFCASSTGYTGELFFGEGSRLTVL.

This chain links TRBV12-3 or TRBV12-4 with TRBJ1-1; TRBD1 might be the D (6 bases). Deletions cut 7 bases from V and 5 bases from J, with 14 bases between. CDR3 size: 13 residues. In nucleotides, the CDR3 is TGTGCCAGCACTAGACAGGTTGGAACTGAAGCTTTCTTT. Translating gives CASTRQVGTEAFF.

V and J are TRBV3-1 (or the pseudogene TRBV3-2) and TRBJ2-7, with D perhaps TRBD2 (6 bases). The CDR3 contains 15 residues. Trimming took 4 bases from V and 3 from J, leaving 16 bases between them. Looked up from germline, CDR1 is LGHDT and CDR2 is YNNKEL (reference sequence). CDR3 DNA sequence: TGTGCCAGCAGCCGCCAGGAGGGGCAAGGCTACGAGCAGTACTTC. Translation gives CASSRQEGQGYEQYF.

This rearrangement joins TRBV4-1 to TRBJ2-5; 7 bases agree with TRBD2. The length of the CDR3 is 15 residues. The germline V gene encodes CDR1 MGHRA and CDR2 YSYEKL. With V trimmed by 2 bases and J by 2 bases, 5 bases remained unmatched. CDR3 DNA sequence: TGCGCCAGCAGCCAATTAGCGGGTAAACAAGAGACCCAGTACTTC. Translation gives CASSQLAGKQETQYF.